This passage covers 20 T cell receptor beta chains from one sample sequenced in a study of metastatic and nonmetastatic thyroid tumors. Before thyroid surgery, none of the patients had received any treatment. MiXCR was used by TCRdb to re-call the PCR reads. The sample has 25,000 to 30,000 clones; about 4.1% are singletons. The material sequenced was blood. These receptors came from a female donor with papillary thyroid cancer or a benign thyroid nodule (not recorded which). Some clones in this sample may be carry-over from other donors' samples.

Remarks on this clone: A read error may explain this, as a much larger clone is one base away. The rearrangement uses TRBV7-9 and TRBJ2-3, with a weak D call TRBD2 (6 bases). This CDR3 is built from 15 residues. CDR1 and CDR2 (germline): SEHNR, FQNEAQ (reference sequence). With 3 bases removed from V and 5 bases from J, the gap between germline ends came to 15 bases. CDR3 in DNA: TGTGCCAGCAGCTTTGGTACGGGAGCATTAGATACGCAGTATTTT. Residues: CASSFGTGALDTQYF.

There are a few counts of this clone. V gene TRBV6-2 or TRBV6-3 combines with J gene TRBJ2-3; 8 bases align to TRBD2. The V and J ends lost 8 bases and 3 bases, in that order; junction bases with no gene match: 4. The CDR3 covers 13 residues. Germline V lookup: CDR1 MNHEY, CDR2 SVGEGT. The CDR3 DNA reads TGTGCCAGCCAAGCGGGAGAAACAGATACGCAGTATTTT. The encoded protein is CASQAGETDTQYF.

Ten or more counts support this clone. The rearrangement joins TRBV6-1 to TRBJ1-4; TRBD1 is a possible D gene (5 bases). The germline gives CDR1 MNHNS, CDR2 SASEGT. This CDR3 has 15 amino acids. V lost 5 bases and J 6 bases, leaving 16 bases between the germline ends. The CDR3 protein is CASSKGPGGDEKLFF. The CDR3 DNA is TGTGCCAGCAGTAAAGGGCCGGGGGGGGATGAAAAACTGTTTTTT.

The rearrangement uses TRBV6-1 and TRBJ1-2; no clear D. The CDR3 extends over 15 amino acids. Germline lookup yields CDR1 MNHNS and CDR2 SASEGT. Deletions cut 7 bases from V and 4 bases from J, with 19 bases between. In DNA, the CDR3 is TGTGCCAGCAAAGGGTCTGGGCCAGTTAGCTATGGCTACACCTTC. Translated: CASKGSGPVSYGYTF.

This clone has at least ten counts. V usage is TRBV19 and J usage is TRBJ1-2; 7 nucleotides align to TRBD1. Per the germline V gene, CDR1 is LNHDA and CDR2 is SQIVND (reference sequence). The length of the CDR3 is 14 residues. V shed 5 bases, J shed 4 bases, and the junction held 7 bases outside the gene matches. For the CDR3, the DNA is TGTGCCAGTAGTGAACAAACAGGGGCCTATGGCTACACCTTC. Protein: CASSEQTGAYGYTF. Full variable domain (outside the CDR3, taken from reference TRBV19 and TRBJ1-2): DGGITQSPKYLFRKEGQNVTLSCEQNLNHDAMYWYRQDPGQGLRLIYYSQIVNDFQKGDIAEGYSVSREKKESFPLTVTSAQKNPTAFYLCASSEQTGAYGYTFGSGTRLTVV.

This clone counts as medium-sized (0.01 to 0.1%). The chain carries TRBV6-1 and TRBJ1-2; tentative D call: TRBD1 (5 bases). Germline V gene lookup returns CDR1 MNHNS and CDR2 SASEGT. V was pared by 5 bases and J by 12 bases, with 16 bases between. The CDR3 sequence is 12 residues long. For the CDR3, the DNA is TGTGCCAGCAGTTTGAAGAGGGGATCGGACACCTTC. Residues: CASSLKRGSDTF.

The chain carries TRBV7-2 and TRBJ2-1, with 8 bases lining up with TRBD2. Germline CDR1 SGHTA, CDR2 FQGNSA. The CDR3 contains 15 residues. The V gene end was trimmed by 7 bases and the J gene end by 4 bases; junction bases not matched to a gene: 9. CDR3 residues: CASNSNSGIYNEQFF. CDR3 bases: TGTGCCAGCAACTCGAATAGCGGGATATACAATGAGCAGTTCTTC.

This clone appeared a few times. CDR3 DNA sequence: TGTGCCAGCAGCTTGGAAAATACGCAGTATTTT. This sequence encodes CASSLENTQYF. The chain links TRBV5-4 to TRBJ2-3; no clear D gene. Germline CDR1 SGHNT, CDR2 YYREEE (reference sequence). V lost 0 bases and J lost 7, with 3 bases in between. This CDR3 is 11 amino acids long.

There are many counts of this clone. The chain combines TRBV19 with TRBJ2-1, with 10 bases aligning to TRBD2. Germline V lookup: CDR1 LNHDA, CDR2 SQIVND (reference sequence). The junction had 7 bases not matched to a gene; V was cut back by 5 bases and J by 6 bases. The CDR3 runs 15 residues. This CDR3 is CASSPGTSVGNEQFF. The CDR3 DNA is TGTGCCAGTAGTCCCGGGACTAGCGTTGGCAATGAGCAGTTCTTC.

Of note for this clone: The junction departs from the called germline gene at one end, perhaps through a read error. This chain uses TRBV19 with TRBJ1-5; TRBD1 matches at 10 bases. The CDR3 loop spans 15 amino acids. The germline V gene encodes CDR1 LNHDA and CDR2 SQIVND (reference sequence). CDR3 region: CASSFLDRGDQPKNF. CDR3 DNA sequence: TGTGCCAGTAGTTTTCTGGACAGGGGGGATCAGCCCAAGAATTTT.

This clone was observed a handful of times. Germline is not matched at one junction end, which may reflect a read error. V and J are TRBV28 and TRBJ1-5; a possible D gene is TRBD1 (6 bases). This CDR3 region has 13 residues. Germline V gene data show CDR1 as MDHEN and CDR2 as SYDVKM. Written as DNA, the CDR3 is TGTGCCAGCAGCCTGAACAGGGATCATCCCCAGCATTTT. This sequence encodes CASSLNRDHPQHF.

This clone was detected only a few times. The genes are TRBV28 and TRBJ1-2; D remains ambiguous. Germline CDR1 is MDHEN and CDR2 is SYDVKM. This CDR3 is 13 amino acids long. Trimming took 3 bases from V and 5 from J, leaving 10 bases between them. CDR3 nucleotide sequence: TGTGCCAGCAGTTTCCAATTGGGGTATGGCTACACCTTC. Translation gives CASSFQLGYGYTF.

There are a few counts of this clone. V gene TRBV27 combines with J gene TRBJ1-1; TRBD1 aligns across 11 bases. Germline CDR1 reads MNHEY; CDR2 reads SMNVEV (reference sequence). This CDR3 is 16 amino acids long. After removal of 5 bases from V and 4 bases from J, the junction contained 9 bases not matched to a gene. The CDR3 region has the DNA TGTGCCAGCAGTACCTGGACAGGGGGCGCGATCACTGAAGCTTTCTTT. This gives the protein CASSTWTGGAITEAFF.

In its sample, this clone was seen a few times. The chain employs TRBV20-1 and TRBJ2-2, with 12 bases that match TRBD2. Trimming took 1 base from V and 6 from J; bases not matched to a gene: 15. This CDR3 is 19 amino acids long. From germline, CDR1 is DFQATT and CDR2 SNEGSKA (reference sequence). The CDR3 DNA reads TGCAGTGCTAGAGTAGGATTTAGGCTAGCGGGAGGGCCCGCCGGGGAGCTGTTTTTT. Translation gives CSARVGFRLAGGPAGELFF.

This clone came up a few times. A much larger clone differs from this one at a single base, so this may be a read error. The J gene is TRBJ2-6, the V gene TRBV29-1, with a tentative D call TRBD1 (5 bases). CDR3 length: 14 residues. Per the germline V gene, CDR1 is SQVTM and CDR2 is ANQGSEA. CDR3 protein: CSVAANSGANALTF. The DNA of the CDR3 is TGCAGCGTTGCGGCCAACTCTGGGGCCAACGCCCTGACTTTC. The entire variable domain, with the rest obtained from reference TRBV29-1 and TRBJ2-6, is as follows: SAVISQKPSRDICQRGTSLTIQCQVDSQVTMMFWYRQQPGQSLTLIATANQGSEATYESGFVIDKFPISRPNLTFSTLTVSNMSPEDSSIYLCSVAANSGANALTFGAGSRLTVL.

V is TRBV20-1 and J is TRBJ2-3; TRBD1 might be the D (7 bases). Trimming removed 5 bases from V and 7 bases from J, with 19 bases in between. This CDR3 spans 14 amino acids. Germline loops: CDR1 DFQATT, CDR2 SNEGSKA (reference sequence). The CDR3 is CSAERRGLRNTQYF. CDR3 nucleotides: TGCAGTGCTGAAAGGAGGGGGCTCCGAAATACGCAGTATTTT.

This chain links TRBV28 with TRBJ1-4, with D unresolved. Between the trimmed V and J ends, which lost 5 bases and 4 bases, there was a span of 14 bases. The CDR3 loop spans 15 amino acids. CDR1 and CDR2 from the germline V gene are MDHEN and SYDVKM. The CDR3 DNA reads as TGTGCCAGCAGTCTCCTCGAAAGAGGTAATGAAAAACTGTTTTTT. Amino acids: CASSLLERGNEKLFF.

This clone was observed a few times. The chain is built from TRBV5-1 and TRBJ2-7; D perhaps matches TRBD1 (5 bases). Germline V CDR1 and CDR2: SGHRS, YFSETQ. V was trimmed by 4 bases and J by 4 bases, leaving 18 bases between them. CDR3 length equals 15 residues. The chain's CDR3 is CASSPTVEKGYEQYF. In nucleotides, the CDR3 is TGCGCCAGCAGCCCGACTGTAGAGAAGGGGTACGAGCAGTACTTC.

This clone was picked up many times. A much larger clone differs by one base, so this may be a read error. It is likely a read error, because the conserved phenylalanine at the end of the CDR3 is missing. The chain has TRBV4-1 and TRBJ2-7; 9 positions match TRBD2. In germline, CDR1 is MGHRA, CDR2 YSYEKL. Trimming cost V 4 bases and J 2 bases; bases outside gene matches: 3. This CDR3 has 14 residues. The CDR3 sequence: CASSLRTSAYEQYL. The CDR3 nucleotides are TGCGCCAGCAGCCTACGGACTAGCGCCTACGAGCAGTACCTC.

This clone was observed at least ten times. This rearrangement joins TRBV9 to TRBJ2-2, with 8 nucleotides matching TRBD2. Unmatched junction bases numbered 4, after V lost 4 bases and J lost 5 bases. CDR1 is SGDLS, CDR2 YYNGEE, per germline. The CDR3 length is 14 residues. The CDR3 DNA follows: TGTGCCAGCAGCTTCGGGGGGGAGACCGGGGAGCTGTTTTTT. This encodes CASSFGGETGELFF.